This entry concerns a single T cell receptor (beta chain). Its antigen remains unidentified. These data originate in a study of cytomegalovirus exposure and HLA in healthy donors. Repertoires were generated with immunoSEQ multiplex PCR, while TCRdb's copy carries only in-frame clones and drops some. The repertoire includes about 130,000 clones, roughly 94% of them detected once, and 1% to 1.5% sits in the top ten. The V end was cut by 3 bases, the J end by 6 bases, with 20 bases between. From germline, CDR1 is MGHRA and CDR2 YSYEKL. This CDR3 is 16 amino acids long. The study, taken as a whole, reports: The study labeled 180 or so TCR beta chains cytomegalovirus-associated. The tendency of first-cohort TCR clusters to co-occur in the 120 or so validation repertoires was identified by a subsequent analysis.

The sequencing input was PBMCs. This TCR was recovered from a young woman in good health and CMV-seronegative. This chain joins TRBV4-1 and TRBJ1-2, with D uncertain. In nucleotides, the CDR3 is TGCGCCAGCAGCCAGCTTCTTTTGGGCAGCTACGATGGCTACACCTTC. Its translation is CASSQLLLGSYDGYTF.